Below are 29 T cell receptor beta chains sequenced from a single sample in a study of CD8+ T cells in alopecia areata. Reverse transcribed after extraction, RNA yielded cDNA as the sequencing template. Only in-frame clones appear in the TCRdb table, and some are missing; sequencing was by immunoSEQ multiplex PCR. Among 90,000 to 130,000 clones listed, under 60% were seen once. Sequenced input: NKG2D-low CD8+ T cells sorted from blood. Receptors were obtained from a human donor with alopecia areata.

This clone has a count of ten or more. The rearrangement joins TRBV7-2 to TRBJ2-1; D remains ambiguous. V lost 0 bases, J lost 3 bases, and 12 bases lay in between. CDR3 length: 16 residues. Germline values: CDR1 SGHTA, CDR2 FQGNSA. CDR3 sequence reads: CASSLASVPGYNEQFF. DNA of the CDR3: TGTGCCAGCAGCTTAGCCAGCGTCCCGGGCTACAATGAGCAGTTCTTC.

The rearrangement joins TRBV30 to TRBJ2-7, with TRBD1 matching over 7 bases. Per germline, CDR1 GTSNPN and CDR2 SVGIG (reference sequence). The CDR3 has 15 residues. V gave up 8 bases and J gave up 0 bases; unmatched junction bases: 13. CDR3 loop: CAQRSTRDSSYEQYF. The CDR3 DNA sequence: TGTGCCCAGAGATCGACCCGGGACAGCTCCTACGAGCAGTACTTC.

CDR3 sequence: CASSTGNEKLFF. In DNA, the CDR3 is TGTGCCAGCAGCACAGGAAATGAAAAACTGTTTTTT. The V and J genes are TRBV7-9 and TRBJ1-4; D possibly corresponds to TRBD1 (5 bases). Germline assignment: CDR1 SEHNR and CDR2 FQNEAQ (reference sequence). There are 12 residues in the CDR3. The V end was cut by 5 bases, the J end by 5 bases, with 6 bases between.

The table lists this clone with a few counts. This chain's CDR3 is CASSSDREWAYEQYF. DNA of the CDR3: TGCGCCAGCAGTTCGGACAGGGAATGGGCCTACGAGCAGTACTTC. J is TRBJ2-7 and V is TRBV4-1; TRBD1 matches at 8 bases. The CDR3 totals 15 residues. Looked up from germline, CDR1 is MGHRA and CDR2 is YSYEKL. Trimming cost V 6 bases and J 2 bases; bases outside gene matches: 9.

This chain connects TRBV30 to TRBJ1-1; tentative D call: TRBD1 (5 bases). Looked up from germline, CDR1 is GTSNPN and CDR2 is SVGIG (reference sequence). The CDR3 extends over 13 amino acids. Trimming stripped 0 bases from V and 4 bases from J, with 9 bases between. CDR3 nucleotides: TGTGCCTGGAGTGTTGGGGGAGGCACTGAAGCTTTCTTT. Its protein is CAWSVGGGTEAFF.

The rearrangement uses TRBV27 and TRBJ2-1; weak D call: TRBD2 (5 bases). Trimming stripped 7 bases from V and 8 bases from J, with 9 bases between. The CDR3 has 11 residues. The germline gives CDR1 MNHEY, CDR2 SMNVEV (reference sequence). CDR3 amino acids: CASTRGYEQFF. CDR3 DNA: TGTGCCAGCACACGGGGATATGAGCAGTTCTTC.

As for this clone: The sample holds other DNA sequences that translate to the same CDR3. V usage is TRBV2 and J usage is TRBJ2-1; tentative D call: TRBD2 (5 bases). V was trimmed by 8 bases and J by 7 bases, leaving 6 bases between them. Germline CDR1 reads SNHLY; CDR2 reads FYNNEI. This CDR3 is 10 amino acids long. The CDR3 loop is CASEGNEQFF. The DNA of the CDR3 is TGTGCCAGCGAGGGAAATGAGCAGTTCTTC.

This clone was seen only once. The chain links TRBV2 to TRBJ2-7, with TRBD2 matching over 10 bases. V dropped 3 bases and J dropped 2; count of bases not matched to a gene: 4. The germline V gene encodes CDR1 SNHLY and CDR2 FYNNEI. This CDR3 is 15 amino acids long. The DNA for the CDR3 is TGTGCCAGCAGTGACTCTAGCGGGAGCCCCTACGAGCAGTACTTC. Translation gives CASSDSSGSPYEQYF.

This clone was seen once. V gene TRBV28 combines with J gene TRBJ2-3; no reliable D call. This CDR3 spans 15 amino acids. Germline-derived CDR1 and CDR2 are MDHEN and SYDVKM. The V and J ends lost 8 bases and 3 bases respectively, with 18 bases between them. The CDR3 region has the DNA TGTGCCAGCTTCGGGCCCGACGAAAGAACAGATACGCAGTATTTT. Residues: CASFGPDERTDTQYF.

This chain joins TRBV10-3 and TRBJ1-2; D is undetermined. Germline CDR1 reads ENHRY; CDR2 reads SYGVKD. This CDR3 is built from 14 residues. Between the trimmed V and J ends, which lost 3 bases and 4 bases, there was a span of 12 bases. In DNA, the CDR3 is TGTGCCATCAGTGATGGTGGGATTTCCTATGGCTACACCTTC. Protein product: CAISDGGISYGYTF.

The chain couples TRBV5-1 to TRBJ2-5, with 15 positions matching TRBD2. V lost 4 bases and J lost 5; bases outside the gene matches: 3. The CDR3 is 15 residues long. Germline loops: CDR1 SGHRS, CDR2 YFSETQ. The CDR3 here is CASSGGLAGGETQYF. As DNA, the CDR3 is TGCGCCAGCAGCGGGGGACTAGCGGGAGGCGAGACCCAGTACTTC. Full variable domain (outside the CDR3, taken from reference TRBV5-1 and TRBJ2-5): KAGVTQTPRYLIKTRGQQVTLSCSPISGHRSVSWYQQTPGQGLQFLFEYFSETQRNKGNFPGRFSGRQFSNSRSEMNVSTLELGDSALYLCASSGGLAGGETQYFGPGTRLLVL.

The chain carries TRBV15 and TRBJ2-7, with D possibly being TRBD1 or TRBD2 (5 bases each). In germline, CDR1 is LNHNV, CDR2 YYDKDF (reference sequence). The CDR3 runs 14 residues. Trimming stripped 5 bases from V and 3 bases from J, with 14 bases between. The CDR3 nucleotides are TGTGCCACCAGCCCGGGGCCCGATCACTACGAGCAGTACTTC. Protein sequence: CATSPGPDHYEQYF.

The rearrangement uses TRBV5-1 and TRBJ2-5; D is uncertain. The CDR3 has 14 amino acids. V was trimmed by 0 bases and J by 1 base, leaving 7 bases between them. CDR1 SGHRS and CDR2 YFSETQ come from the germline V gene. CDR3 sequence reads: CASSLGLSQETQYF. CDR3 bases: TGCGCCAGCAGCTTGGGACTTAGCCAAGAGACCCAGTACTTC.

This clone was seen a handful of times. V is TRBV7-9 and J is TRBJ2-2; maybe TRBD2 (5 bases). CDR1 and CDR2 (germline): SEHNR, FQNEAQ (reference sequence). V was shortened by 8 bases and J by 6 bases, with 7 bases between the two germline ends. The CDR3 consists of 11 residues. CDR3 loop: CASSGAGELFF. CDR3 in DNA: TGTGCCAGCTCCGGGGCCGGGGAGCTGTTTTTT.

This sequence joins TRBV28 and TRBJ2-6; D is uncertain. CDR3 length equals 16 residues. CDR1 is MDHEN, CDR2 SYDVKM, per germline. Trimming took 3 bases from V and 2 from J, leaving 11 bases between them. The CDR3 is CASSFMEQAGANVLTF. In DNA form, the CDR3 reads TGTGCCAGCAGTTTTATGGAGCAGGCTGGGGCCAACGTCCTGACTTTC.

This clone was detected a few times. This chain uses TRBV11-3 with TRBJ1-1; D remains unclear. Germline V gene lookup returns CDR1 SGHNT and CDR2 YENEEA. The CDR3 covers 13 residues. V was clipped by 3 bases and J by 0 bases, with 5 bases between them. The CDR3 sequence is CASSFTVNTEAFF. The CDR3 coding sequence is TGTGCCAGCAGCTTTACGGTGAACACTGAAGCTTTCTTT.

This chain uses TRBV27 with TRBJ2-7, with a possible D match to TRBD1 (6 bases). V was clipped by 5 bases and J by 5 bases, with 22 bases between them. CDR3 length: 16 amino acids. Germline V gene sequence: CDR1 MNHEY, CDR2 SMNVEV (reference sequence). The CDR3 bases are TGTGCCAGCAGTCCCTTAAAGACTGGGGGCCTCCACGAGCAGTACTTC. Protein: CASSPLKTGGLHEQYF.

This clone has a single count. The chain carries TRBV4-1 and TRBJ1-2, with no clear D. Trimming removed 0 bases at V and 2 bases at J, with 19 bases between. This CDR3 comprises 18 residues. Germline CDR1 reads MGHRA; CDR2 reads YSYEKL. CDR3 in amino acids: CASSQDQSSGSSNYGYTF. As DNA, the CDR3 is TGCGCCAGCAGCCAAGATCAGTCTTCGGGCAGCTCAAACTATGGCTACACCTTC.

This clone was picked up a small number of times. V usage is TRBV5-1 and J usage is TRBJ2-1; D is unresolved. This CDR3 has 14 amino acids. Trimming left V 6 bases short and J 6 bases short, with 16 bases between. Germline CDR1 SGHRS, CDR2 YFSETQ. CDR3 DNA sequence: TGCGCCAGCACTTTGTCCAAATTGGGCAATGAGCAGTTCTTC. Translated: CASTLSKLGNEQFF. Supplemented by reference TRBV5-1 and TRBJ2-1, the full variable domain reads KAGVTQTPRYLIKTRGQQVTLSCSPISGHRSVSWYQQTPGQGLQFLFEYFSETQRNKGNFPGRFSGRQFSNSRSEMNVSTLELGDSALYLCASTLSKLGNEQFFGPGTRLTVL.

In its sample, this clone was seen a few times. CDR3: CASSLGLNQPQHF. The CDR3 region has the DNA TGTGCCAGCAGCTTGGGACTAAATCAGCCCCAGCATTTT. The V and J genes are TRBV5-6 and TRBJ1-5; no reliable D call. The V gene's germline CDR1 is SGHDT and CDR2 YYEEEE. V lost 0 bases to trimming and J lost 4 bases, with 5 bases between them. The CDR3 covers 13 residues.

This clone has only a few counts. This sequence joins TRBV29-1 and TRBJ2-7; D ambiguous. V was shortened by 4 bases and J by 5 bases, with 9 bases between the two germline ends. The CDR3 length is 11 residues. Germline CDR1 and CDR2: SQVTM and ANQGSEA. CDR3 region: CSVVSRNEQYF. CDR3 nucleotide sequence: TGCAGCGTTGTGTCTAGGAACGAGCAGTACTTC.

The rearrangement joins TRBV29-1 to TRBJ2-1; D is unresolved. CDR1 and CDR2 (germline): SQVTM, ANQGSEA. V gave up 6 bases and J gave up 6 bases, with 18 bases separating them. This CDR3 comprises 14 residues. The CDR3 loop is CSVQTLSYVNEQFF. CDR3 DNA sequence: TGCAGCGTGCAGACTCTCTCATACGTCAATGAGCAGTTCTTC.

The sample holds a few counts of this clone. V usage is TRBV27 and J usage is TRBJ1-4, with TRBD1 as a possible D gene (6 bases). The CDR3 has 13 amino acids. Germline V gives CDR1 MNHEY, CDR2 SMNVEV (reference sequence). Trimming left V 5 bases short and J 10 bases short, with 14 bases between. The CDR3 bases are TGTGCCAGCAGTCTTACAGGGTCCGCAAAACTGTTTTTT. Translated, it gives CASSLTGSAKLFF.

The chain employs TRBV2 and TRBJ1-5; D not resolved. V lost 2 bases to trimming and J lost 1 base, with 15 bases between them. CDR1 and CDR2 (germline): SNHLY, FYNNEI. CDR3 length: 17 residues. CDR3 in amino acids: CASSEYGILSSNQPQHF. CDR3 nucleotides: TGTGCCAGCAGTGAATATGGCATCCTCTCCAGCAATCAGCCCCAGCATTTT.

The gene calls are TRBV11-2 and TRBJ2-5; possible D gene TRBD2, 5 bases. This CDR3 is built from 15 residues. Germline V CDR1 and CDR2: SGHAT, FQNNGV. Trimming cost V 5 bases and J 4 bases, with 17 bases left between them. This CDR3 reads CASSPPLTRRETQYF. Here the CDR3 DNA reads TGTGCCAGCAGCCCACCGCTTACTAGGAGAGAGACCCAGTACTTC.

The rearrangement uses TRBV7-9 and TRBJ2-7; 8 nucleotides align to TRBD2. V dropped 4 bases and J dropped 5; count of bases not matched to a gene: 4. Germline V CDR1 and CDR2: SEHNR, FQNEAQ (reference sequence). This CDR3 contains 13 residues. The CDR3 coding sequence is TGTGCCAGCAGCTACCCCGGGGGGGACGAGCAGTACTTC. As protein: CASSYPGGDEQYF.

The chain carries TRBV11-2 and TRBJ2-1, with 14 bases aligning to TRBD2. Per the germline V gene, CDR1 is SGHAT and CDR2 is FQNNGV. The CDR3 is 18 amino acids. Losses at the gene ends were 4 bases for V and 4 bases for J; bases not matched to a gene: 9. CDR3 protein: CASSYGTSGSGGYNEQFF. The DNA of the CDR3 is TGTGCCAGCAGCTACGGGACTAGCGGGAGCGGAGGGTACAATGAGCAGTTCTTC. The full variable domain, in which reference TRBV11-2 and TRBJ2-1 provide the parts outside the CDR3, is EAGVAQSPRYKIIEKRQSVAFWCNPISGHATLYWYQQILGQGPKLLIQFQNNGVVDDSQLPKDRFSAERLKGVDSTLKIQPAKLEDSAVYLCASSYGTSGSGGYNEQFFGPGTRLTVL.

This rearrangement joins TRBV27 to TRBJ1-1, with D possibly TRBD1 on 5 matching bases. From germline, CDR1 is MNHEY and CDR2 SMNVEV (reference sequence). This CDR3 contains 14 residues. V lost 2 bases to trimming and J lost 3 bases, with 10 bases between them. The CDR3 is CASSLPGDHTEAFF. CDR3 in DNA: TGTGCCAGCAGTTTACCCGGGGACCACACTGAAGCTTTCTTT.

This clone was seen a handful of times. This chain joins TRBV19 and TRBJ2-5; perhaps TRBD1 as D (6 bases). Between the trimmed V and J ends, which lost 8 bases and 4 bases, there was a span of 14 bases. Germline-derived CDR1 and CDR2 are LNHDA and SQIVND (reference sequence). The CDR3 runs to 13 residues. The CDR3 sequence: CASATGTPETQYF. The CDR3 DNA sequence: TGTGCCAGTGCCACAGGGACACCAGAGACCCAGTACTTC.